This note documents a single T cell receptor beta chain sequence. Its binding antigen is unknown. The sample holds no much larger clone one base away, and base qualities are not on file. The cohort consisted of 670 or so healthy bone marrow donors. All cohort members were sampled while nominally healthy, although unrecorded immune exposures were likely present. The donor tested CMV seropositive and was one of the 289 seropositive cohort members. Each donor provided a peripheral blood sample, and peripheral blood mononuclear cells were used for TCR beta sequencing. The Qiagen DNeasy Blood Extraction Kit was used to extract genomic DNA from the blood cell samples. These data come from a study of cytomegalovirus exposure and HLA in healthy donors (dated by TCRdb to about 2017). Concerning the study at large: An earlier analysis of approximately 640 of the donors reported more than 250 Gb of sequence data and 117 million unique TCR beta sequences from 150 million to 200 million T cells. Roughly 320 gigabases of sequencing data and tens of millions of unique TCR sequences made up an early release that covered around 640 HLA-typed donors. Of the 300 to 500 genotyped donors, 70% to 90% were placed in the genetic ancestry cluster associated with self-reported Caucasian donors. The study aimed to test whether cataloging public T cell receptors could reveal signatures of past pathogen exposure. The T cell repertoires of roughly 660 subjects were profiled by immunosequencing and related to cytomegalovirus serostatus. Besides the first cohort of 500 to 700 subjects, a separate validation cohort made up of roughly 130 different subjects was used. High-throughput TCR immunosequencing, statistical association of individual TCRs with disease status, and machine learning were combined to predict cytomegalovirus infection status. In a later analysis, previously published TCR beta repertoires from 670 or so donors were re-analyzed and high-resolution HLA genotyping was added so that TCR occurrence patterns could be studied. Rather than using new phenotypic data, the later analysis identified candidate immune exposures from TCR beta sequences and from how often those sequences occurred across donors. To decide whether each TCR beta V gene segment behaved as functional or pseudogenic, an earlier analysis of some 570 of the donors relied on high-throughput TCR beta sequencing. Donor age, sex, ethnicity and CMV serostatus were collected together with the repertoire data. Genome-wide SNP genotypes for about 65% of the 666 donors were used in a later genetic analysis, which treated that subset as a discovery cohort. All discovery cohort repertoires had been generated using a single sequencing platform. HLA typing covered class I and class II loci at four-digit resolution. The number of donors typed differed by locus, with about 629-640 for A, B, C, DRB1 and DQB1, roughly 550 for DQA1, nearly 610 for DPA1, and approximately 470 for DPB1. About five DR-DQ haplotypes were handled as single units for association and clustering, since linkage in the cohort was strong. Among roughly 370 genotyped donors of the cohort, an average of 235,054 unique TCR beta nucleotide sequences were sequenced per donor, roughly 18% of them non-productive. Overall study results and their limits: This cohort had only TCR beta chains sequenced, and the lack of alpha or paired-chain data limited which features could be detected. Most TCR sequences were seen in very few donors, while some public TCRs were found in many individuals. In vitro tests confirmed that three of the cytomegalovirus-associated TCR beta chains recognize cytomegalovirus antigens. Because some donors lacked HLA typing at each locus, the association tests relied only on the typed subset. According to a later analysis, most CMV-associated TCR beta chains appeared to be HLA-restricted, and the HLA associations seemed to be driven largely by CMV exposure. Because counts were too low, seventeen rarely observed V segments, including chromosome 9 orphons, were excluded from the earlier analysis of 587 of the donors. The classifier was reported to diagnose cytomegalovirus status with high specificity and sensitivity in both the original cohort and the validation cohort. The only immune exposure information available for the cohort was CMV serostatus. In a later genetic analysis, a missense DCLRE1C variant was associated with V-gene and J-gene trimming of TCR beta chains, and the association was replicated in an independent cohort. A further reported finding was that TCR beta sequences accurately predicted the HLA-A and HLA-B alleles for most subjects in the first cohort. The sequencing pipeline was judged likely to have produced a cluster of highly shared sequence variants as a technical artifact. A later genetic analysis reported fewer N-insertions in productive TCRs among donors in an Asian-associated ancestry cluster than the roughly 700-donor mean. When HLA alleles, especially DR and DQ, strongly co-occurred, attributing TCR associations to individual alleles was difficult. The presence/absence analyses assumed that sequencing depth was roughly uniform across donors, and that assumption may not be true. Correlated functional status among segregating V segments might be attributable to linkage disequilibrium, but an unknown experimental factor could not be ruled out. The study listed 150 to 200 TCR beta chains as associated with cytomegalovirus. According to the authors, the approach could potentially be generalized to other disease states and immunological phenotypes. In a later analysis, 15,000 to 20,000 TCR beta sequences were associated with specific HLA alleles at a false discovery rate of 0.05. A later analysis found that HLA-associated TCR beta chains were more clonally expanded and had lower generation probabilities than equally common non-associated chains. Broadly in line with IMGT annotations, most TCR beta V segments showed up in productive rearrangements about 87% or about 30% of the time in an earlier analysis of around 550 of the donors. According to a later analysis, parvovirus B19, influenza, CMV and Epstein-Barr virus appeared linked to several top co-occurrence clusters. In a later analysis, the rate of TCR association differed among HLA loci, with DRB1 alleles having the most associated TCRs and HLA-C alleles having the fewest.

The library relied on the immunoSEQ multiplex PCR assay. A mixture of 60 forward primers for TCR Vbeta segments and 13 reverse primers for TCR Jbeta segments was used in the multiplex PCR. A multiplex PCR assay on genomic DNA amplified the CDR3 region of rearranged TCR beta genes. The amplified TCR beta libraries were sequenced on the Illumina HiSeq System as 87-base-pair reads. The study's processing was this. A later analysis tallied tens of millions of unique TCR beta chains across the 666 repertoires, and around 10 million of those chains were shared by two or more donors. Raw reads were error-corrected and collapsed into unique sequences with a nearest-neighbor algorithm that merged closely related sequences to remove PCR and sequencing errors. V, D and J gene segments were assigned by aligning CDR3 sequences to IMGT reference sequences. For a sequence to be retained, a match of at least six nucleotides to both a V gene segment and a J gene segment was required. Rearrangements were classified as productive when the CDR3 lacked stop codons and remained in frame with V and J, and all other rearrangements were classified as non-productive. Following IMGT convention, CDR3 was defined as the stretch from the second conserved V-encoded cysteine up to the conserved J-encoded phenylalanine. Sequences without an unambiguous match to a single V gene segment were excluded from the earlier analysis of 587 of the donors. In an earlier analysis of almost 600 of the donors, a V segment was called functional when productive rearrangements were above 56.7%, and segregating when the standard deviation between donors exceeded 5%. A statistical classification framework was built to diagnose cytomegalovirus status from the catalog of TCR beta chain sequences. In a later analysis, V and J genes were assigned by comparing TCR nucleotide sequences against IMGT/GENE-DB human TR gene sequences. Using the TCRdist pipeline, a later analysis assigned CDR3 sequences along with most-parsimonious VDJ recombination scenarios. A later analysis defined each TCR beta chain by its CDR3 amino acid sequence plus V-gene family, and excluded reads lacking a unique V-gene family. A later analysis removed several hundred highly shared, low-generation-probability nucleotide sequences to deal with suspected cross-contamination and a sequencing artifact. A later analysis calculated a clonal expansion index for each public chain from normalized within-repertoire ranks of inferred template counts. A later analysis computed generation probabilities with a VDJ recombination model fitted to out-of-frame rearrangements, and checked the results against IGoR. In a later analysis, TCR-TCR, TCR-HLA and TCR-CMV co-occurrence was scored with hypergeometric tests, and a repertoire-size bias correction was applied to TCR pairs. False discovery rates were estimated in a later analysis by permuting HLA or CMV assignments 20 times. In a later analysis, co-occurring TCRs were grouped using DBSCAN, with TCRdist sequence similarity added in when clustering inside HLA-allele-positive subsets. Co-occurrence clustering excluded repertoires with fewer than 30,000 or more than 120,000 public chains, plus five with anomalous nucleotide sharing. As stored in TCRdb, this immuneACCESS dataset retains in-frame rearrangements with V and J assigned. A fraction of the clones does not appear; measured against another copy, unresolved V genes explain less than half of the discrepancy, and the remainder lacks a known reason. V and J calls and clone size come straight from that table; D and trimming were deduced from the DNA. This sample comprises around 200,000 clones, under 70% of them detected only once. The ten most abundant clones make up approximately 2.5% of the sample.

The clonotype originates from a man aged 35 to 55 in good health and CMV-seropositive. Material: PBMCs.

The DNA sequence is TGTGCCATCAGTGAGTGGACTCAAGGGAGGGAGCAGTACTTC. This yields the protein CAISEWTQGREQYF. The sequence is built from TRBV10-3 and TRBJ2-7; TRBD2 is a possible D gene, resting on 6 matching bases. Relative to germline, V is 1 base shorter and J is 7 bases shorter, with 14 bases between their ends. The CDR1 and CDR2 encoded by the germline V gene are ENHRY and SYGVKD. The CDR3 runs 14 amino acids, cysteine and phenylalanine included. Left in the record is the CDR3 DNA by itself, 42 bases read in frame from the first base.